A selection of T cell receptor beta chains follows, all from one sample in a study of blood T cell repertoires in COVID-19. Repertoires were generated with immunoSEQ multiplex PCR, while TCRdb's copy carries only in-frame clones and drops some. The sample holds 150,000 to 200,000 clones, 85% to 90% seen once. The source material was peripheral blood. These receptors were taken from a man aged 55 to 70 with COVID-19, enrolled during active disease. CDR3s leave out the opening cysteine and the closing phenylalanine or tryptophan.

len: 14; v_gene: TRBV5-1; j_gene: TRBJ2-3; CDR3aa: ASSLLRGGGTDTQY
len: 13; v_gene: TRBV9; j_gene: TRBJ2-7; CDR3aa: ASSEGGSDYREQY
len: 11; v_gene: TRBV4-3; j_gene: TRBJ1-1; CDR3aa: ASSQVRNTEAF
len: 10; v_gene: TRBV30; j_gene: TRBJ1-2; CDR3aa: AWMTGNYGYT
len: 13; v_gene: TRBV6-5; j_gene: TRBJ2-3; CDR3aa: ASSQPGQGADTQY
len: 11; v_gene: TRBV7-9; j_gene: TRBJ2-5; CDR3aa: ASRPDRGETQY
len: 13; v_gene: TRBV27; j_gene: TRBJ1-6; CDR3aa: ASSWDRGDNSPLH
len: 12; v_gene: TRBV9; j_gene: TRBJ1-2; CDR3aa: ASSVGQGPYGYT
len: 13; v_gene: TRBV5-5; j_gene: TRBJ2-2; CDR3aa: ASSSGTANTGELF
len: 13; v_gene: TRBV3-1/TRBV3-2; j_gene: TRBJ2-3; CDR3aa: ASSQGGTGADTQY
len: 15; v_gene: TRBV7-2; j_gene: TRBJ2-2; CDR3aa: ASSFASGRAGDGELF
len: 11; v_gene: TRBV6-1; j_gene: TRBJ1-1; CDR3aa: ASSDRQGTEAF
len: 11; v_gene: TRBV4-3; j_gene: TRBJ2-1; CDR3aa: ASSSGTQEWQF
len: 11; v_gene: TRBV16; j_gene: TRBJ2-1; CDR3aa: ASSQSAVNEQF
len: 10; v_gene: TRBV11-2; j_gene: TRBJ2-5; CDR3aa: ASSGPGETQY
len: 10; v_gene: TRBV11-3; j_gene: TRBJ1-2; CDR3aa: ASSQLRVGYT
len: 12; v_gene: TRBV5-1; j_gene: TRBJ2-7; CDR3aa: ASSIREGSYEQY
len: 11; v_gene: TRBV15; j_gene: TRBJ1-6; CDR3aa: ATSRDRNSPLH
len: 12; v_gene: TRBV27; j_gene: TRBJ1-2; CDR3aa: ASRSVDRAYGYT
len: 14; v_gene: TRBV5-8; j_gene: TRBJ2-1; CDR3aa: ATRQGQVSGYNEQF
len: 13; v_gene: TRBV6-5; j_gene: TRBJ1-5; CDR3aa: ASRGGLLGNQPQH
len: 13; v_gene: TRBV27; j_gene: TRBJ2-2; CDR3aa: ASSSQVRGPGELF
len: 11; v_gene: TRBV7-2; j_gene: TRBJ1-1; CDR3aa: ASILGPSTEAF
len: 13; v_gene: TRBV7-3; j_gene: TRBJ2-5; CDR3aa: ASSPLGLGSATQY
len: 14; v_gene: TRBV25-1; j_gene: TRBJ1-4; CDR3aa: ASSASRDATNEKLF
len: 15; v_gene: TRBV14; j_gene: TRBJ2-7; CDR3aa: ASSQDRLAGLSYEQY
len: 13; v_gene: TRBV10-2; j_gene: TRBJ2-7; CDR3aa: ASQRSTGGTYEQY